This T cell receptor beta chain came from a study of blood T cell repertoires in COVID-19. Whole-study context: The United States, Italy and Spain supplied acute and convalescent COVID-19 samples. In each case, the material was cDNA or gDNA derived from T cells, B-cell-depleted T cells, or PBMCs.

In the authors' workflow: Amplifying reference gene primers gave estimates of nucleated cell counts. Libraries were prepared by immunoSEQ multiplex PCR; TCRdb keeps only in-frame clonotypes and omits some of them. D and trimming were read from the DNA, whereas the V and J calls and clone size are those reported in that table. Here the sample spans roughly 270,000 clones, roughly 88% being singletons. The CDR3 spans 15 residues. This clonotype was sampled from a man between 18 and 35 years old with active or convalescent COVID-19. Sequencing input: peripheral blood. The genes are TRBV1 and TRBJ2-5; TRBD1, the D gene given by the table, was not confirmed from the DNA. TRBV1 is labeled a pseudogene. The CDR3 nucleotides read TGCACCAGCAGCCAAGTCCCCAGGGGGCCAGAGACCCAGTACTTC. Protein product: CTSSQVPRGPETQYF.